This T cell receptor (beta chain) came from a study of blood T cell repertoires in COVID-19. About the study: The United States, Italy and Spain were the sources of the acute and convalescent COVID-19 samples. From T cells, B-cell-depleted T cells, or PBMCs came the material, which was cDNA or gDNA.

Clinical history reported by participants formed the basis on which cohorts were assigned. The CDR3 sequence is 14 residues long. V lost 5 bases, J lost 1 base, and 10 bases lay in between. Germline V CDR1 and CDR2: MGHDK, SYGVNS. As originally analysed: Nucleated cell counts were estimated from reference gene primer amplification. Assay used: immunoSEQ multiplex PCR; TCRdb lists only in-frame clones, some missing. D and trimming were read from the DNA, whereas the V and J calls and clone size are those reported in that table. The sample carries 200,000 to 250,000 clones, under 90% recorded once. The specimen sequenced was PBMCs or T cells enriched from blood (not recorded which). The chain links TRBV25-1 to TRBJ2-3, with D perhaps matching TRBD1 (5 bases). This receptor was identified in a woman in her fifties or sixties who had recovered from COVID-19. CDR3 amino acids: CASSTGVGTDTQYF. The CDR3 DNA follows: TGTGCCAGCAGTACAGGTGTCGGCACAGATACGCAGTATTTT.